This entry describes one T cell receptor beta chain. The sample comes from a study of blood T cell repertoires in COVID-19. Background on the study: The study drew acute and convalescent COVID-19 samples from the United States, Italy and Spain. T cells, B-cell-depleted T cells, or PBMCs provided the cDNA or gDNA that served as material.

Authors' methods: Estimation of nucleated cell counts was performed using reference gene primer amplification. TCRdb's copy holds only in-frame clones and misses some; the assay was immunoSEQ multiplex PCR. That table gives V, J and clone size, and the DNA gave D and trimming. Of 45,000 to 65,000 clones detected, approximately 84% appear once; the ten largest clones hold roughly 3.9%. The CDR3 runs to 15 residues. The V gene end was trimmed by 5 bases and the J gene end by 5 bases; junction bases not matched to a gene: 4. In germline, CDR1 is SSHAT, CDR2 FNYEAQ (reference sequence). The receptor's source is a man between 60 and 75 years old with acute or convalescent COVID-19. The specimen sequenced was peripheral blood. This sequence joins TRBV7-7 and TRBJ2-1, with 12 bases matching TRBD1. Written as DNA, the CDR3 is TGTGCCAGCAGCCAGGGACAGGGGGCAAACAATGAGCAGTTCTTC. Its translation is CASSQGQGANNEQFF.